This T cell receptor (beta chain) was documented in a study of blood T cell repertoires in COVID-19. Whole-study context: The analysed material was cDNA or gDNA that came from T cells, B-cell-depleted T cells, or PBMCs.

V shed 4 bases and J 6 bases; nucleotides not matched to a gene: 4. Germline CDR1 reads LGHDT; CDR2 reads YNNKEL (reference sequence). CDR3 length equals 14 residues. This clone was recorded a few times. Participants were aged 18 to 89 years from 20 to 30 US areas. In assigning cohorts, the study relied on participant-reported clinical history. Per the original methods: Scientists estimated how many nucleated cells there were by amplifying reference gene primers. Some clones are missing from TCRdb's copy, which holds only in-frame ones; the method was immunoSEQ multiplex PCR. From that table come the V and J calls and clone size; the DNA was used to work out D and trimming. The sample shows fewer than 200,000 clones, around four fifths of them seen only once.

The clonotype was recovered from a woman in her forties or fifties in a cohort exposed to, infected with or recovered from COVID-19 (not recorded which). The specimen was PBMCs or T cells enriched from blood (not recorded which). The chain has TRBV3-1 (or the pseudogene TRBV3-2) and TRBJ1-5; 9 bases align to TRBD1. The CDR3 reads CASSPGTGRQPQHF. The CDR3 coding sequence is TGTGCCAGCAGCCCCGGGACAGGGCGTCAGCCCCAGCATTTT.